A selection of T cell receptor beta chains follows, all from one sample in a study of cytomegalovirus exposure and HLA in healthy donors. This table comes from immunoSEQ multiplex PCR, and its TCRdb copy is limited to in-frame clones, with some not included. The sample has about 160,000 clones, less than 80% seen once. Sequencing was carried out using PBMCs. These receptors originate from a man aged 40-49 years in good health and CMV-seronegative. The CDR3 runs from the conserved cysteine through the conserved F or W. D genes are given only for firm matches. The size entry is marked missing in some rows and otherwise reads once, few, many or a size class.

v_call	d_call	j_call	clone_size	cdr3_aa	cdr3_nt
TRBV4-1	NA	TRBJ1-1	NA	CASSQEPTGNTEAFF	TGCGCCAGCAGCCAAGAACCGACAGGGAACACTGAAGCTTTCTTT
TRBV2	NA	TRBJ2-5	NA	CATLSGEQYF	TGTGCCACGCTCTCGGGGGAGCAGTACTTC
TRBV6-5	TRBD1	TRBJ2-7	NA	CASSSGTASYEQYF	TGTGCCAGCAGTTCCGGGACAGCCTCCTACGAGCAGTACTTC
TRBV19	NA	TRBJ1-4	NA	CASSTHSPDSEKLFF	TGTGCCAGTAGTACACACAGCCCGGACTCAGAAAAACTGTTTTTT
TRBV25-1	NA	TRBJ1-2	NA	CATIGVKTDDNYGYTF	TGTGCCACCATAGGAGTTAAGACAGACGACAACTATGGCTACACCTTC
TRBV14	NA	TRBJ1-2	NA	CASSQGALGQLWGYTF	TGTGCCAGCAGCCAAGGGGCTCTGGGACAACTATGGGGCTACACCTTC
TRBV30	NA	TRBJ2-2	NA	CAWRLALNTGELFF	TGTGCCTGGAGATTGGCCCTCAACACCGGGGAGCTGTTTTTT
TRBV5-1	TRBD2	TRBJ2-2	NA	CASSVRRTSGGCNTGELFF	TGCGCCAGCAGCGTAAGACGGACTAGCGGGGGGTGCAACACCGGGGAGCTGTTTTTT
TRBV10-2	TRBD2	TRBJ2-3	NA	CASSEASGAQGTQYF	TGCGCCAGCAGTGAGGCTAGCGGGGCCCAGGGTACGCAGTATTTT
TRBV11-2	NA	TRBJ1-1	NA	CASSLVRGTEAFF	TGTGCCAGCAGCTTAGTACGGGGCACTGAAGCTTTCTTT
TRBV6-6	NA	TRBJ1-6	once	CASSRGQGSPLHF	TGTGCCAGCAGCCGCGGTCAGGGGTCACCCCTCCACTTT
TRBV30	TRBD1	TRBJ2-5	NA	CAWSVLFARDRAQETQYF	TGTGCCTGGAGTGTACTTTTTGCCCGGGACAGGGCCCAAGAGACCCAGTACTTC
TRBV4-1	TRBD1	TRBJ1-6	NA	CASSQVQGAHNSPLHF	TGCGCCAGCAGCCAGGTACAGGGGGCCCATAATTCACCCCTCCACTTT
TRBV5-6	NA	TRBJ1-2	NA	CASSQLADSNYGYTF	TGTGCCAGCAGCCAGTTGGCAGACTCCAACTATGGCTACACCTTC
TRBV28	NA	TRBJ1-2	NA	CASSPGGGGNYGYTF	TGTGCCAGCAGTCCAGGAGGGGGGGGTAACTATGGCTACACCTTC
TRBV15	TRBD2	TRBJ2-3	NA	CATSRGTSGTTDTQYF	TGTGCCACCAGCAGAGGGACTAGCGGGACCACAGATACGCAGTATTTT
TRBV9	TRBD2	TRBJ2-7	NA	CASSVGGGAYEQYF	TGTGCCAGCAGCGTAGGCGGGGGGGCTTACGAGCAGTACTTC
TRBV19	NA	TRBJ1-1	NA	CASSISRGEAFF	TGTGCCAGTAGTATATCGAGGGGGGAAGCTTTCTTT
TRBV7-2	TRBD2	TRBJ2-7	NA	CASSLASIAGEAYEQYF	TGTGCCAGCAGCTTAGCCTCTATAGCGGGGGAAGCCTACGAGCAGTACTTC
TRBV28	TRBD1	TRBJ2-7	NA	CASSSGDRGYEQYF	TGTGCCAGCAGTTCTGGGGACAGGGGCTACGAGCAGTACTTC
TRBV7-9	TRBD2	TRBJ2-7	NA	CASSPRLAGALSSYEQYF	TGTGCCAGCAGCCCTCGACTAGCGGGGGCACTGAGCTCCTACGAGCAGTACTTC
TRBV7-2	TRBD1	TRBJ2-7	NA	CASSLSGTGDGEQYF	TGTGCCAGCAGCTTATCGGGGACAGGGGACGGCGAGCAGTACTTC
TRBV7-9	TRBD1	TRBJ2-7	NA	CASRRDRSYEQYF	TGTGCCAGCAGACGGGACAGGAGTTACGAGCAGTACTTC
TRBV30	TRBD1	TRBJ2-7	NA	CAWTEGQGQSYEQYF	TGTGCCTGGACCGAGGGACAGGGCCAATCCTACGAGCAGTACTTC
TRBV5-5	TRBD1	TRBJ2-2	NA	CASSIPGQWPRDTGELFF	TGTGCCAGCAGCATACCGGGACAGTGGCCTCGAGACACCGGGGAGCTGTTTTTT
TRBV2	NA	TRBJ2-5	NA	CARGTLQETQYF	TGTGCCAGAGGGACACTCCAAGAGACCCAGTACTTC
TRBV18	NA	TRBJ2-7	NA	CASSDSPYEQYF	TGTGCCAGCTCAGACAGTCCCTACGAGCAGTACTTC
TRBV6-5	NA	TRBJ1-1	once	CASRNGGYNTEAFF	TGTGCCAGCAGAAACGGGGGGTATAACACTGAAGCTTTCTTT
TRBV11-3	TRBD1	TRBJ1-5	NA	CASSCKDRGRSQPQHF	TGTGCCAGCAGCTGTAAGGACAGGGGACGGTCTCAGCCCCAGCATTTT
TRBV27	TRBD1	TRBJ1-2	NA	CASSRLGQGPYGYTF	TGTGCCAGCAGTCGTCTAGGACAGGGCCCTTATGGCTACACCTTC
TRBV5-6	NA	TRBJ1-2	NA	CASSLNGRQSSTVNYGYTF	TGTGCCAGCAGCTTGAATGGCAGGCAATCTTCCACCGTTAACTATGGCTACACCTTC
TRBV9	NA	TRBJ1-4	NA	CASSVDIGGNEKLFF	TGTGCCAGCAGCGTAGATATCGGGGGTAATGAAAAACTGTTTTTT
TRBV12-5	TRBD2	TRBJ2-7	NA	CASGPPKRGASYEQYF	TGTGCTAGTGGTCCCCCGAAGCGGGGGGCCTCCTACGAGCAGTACTTC
TRBV28	TRBD1	TRBJ2-7	NA	CASSLFRDRRFSEQYF	TGTGCCAGCAGTTTATTCCGGGACAGGCGTTTCAGCGAGCAGTACTTC
TRBV2	NA	TRBJ2-7	once	CASSTQAALGEQYF	TGTGCCAGCAGTACACAGGCCGCCCTAGGCGAGCAGTACTTC